This section outlines one T cell receptor beta chain sequence together with its context. Its antigen is still unknown. Both iRepertoire HTBI primers and Arm-PCR of CDR3 regions were used to build the TCR beta libraries. TCRdb processed the multiplex PCR reads anew with MiXCR; each CDR3 protein has one entry. The table has hundreds of thousands of distinct CDR3 sequences, about 30% seen once. The sample belongs to a study of regulatory T cells in long-lasting Graves disease. Whole-study findings and limits: Persistent Graves' patients possessed reduced TCR diversity relative to recently diagnosed ones. Limited sample numbers may have lowered accuracy.

The time point was: persistent/refractory GD, antithyroid drugs over 5 years with positive TRAb. PBMC RNA was the source of the TCR library. Graves' disease diagnosis was established per American Thyroid Association guidelines. CDR3 length: 14 amino acids. CDR1 and CDR2 from the germline V gene are SGDLS and YYNGEE. V lost 0 bases, J lost 7 bases, and 4 bases stayed unmatched. The chain links TRBV9 to TRBJ2-4; 7 bases align to TRBD1. This specimen was peripheral blood mononuclear cells (PBMCs), taken when the disease was refractory, from a patient treated with antithyroid drugs. This receptor was taken from a female donor with Graves disease. CDR3 in DNA: TGTGCCAGCAGCGTAGAAGGGGGCGCGAACATTCAGTACTTC. Translated, it gives CASSVEGGANIQYF.